The rows below give T cell receptor beta chains drawn from one sample of a study of shared clonotypes between healthy human individuals. The repertoire was sequenced with immunoSEQ multiplex PCR; TCRdb's copy has only in-frame clones and lacks some. The repertoire includes around 2,100,000 clones, about 95% of them detected once, and approximately 1.2% sits in the top ten. Sequenced input: naive CD8+ T cells sorted from blood. The source of these receptors is a young man in good health. Each CDR3 is given with its conserved first and last residue. A D gene is named only where the DNA matches it firmly. For some rows the clone size is stated as once, few or many, or as a class when expanded; others skip it.

j_call v_call clone_size d_call cdr3_aa cdr3_nt
TRBJ1-2 TRBV7-9 . . CASSLAMVQVNGYTF TGTGCCAGCAGCTTAGCGATGGTCCAGGTTAATGGCTACACCTTC
TRBJ2-7 TRBV19 . . CASSIGLGNSYEQYF TGTGCCAGTAGTATCGGGCTAGGGAACTCCTACGAGCAGTACTTC
TRBJ2-1 TRBV7-8 once . CASSLPSRGLEQFF TGTGCCAGCAGCTTACCCTCGAGGGGTCTTGAGCAGTTCTTC
TRBJ1-2 TRBV6-5 . . CASSYKAYSNYGYTF TGTGCCAGCAGTTACAAAGCATATTCTAACTATGGCTACACCTTC
TRBJ1-3 TRBV5-3 . . CARSLVGASGNTIYF TGTGCCAGAAGCTTGGTTGGTGCCTCTGGAAACACCATATATTTT
TRBJ2-7 TRBV4-1 few . CASSQDHGYEQYF TGCGCCAGCAGCCAAGATCACGGCTACGAGCAGTACTTC
TRBJ2-7 TRBV5-6 . . CASSLVWGSYEQYF TGTGCCAGCAGCTTGGTTTGGGGGTCCTACGAGCAGTACTTC
TRBJ2-7 TRBV5-6 . . CASSLAVEGGIYEQYF TGTGCCAGCAGCTTGGCCGTAGAAGGAGGAATCTACGAGCAGTACTTC
TRBJ2-7 TRBV6-5 . . CASSGLSYEQYF TGTGCCAGCAGTGGGCTTTCCTACGAGCAGTACTTC
TRBJ2-3 TRBV6-5 once TRBD2 CASSYQLAGVMDTQYF TGTGCCAGCAGTTACCAGCTAGCGGGGGTTATGGATACGCAGTATTTT
TRBJ1-2 TRBV27 . . CASSLSYGGGGSGYTF TGTGCCAGCAGTTTATCGTACGGGGGCGGGGGTTCGGGCTACACCTTC
TRBJ2-3 TRBV9 . TRBD2 CASSVWLAGSTDTQYF TGTGCCAGCAGCGTATGGCTAGCGGGAAGCACAGATACGCAGTATTTT
TRBJ2-3 TRBV4-3 . TRBD2 CASTEGLVSTDTQYF TGCGCCAGTACCGAGGGACTAGTGAGCACAGATACGCAGTATTTT
TRBJ1-2 TRBV13 . . CASSPSGATYYGYTF TGTGCCAGCAGCCCGAGTGGGGCCACTTACTATGGCTACACCTTC
TRBJ2-3 TRBV27 . TRBD2 CASSLSGTADTQYF TGTGCCAGCAGTCTTAGCGGGACGGCAGATACGCAGTATTTT
TRBJ1-4 TRBV7-6 . . CASSLYFGEKLFF TGTGCCAGCAGCTTATATTTCGGAGAAAAACTGTTTTTT
TRBJ2-1 TRBV5-6 . TRBD1 CASSSYDRAAYNEQFF TGTGCCAGCAGCTCTTATGACAGGGCGGCCTACAATGAGCAGTTCTTC
TRBJ1-4 TRBV9 once . CASSVGSGTEVFF .
TRBJ1-1 TRBV7-9 . . CASSSDSPTEAFF TGTGCCAGCAGCTCGGACAGTCCCACTGAAGCTTTCTTT
TRBJ1-5 TRBV9 . . CASSVGNAQQPQHF TGTGCCAGCAGCGTAGGAAACGCTCAGCAGCCCCAGCATTTT
TRBJ2-5 TRBV13 . TRBD1 CASSSRQGGSETQYF TGTGCCAGCAGCTCTAGACAGGGGGGGTCAGAGACCCAGTACTTC
TRBJ2-7 TRBV11-2 . TRBD1 CASSFAPTGSAYEQYF TGTGCCAGCAGCTTCGCCCCGACAGGGTCAGCCTACGAGCAGTACTTC
TRBJ2-7 TRBV27 . TRBD2 CASSFAGATYEQYF TGTGCCAGCAGTTTCGCGGGAGCGACCTACGAGCAGTACTTC
TRBJ2-2 TRBV10-1 . . CASSELLAEGEENTGELFF TGCGCCAGCAGTGAATTACTAGCAGAAGGAGAGGAGAACACCGGGGAGCTGTTTTTT
TRBJ1-6 TRBV5-6 . TRBD1 CASSLFRGQESPLHF TGTGCCAGCAGCTTGTTCAGGGGGCAGGAGTCACCCCTCCACTTT
TRBJ2-1 TRBV5-1 . TRBD1 CASSLGVTGDPNNEQFF TGCGCCAGCAGCTTGGGGGTTACAGGGGATCCTAACAATGAGCAGTTCTTC
TRBJ1-2 TRBV9 . TRBD1 CASSAQGGADGYTF TGTGCCAGCAGCGCGCAAGGGGGCGCGGATGGCTACACCTTC
TRBJ2-2 TRBV9 . . CASSVERFF TGTGCCAGCAGCGTAGAGAGGTTTTTT
TRBJ1-1 TRBV4-1 . . CASSHRRTENTEAFF TGCGCCAGCAGCCATCGCAGGACGGAGAACACTGAAGCTTTCTTT
TRBJ2-7 TRBV9 . TRBD2 CASDSSGTSGAYEQYF TGTGCCAGCGATTCTTCCGGGACTAGCGGGGCGTACGAGCAGTACTTC
TRBJ2-1 TRBV9 . TRBD2 CASSVAGLAGDNEQFF TGTGCCAGCAGCGTAGCGGGACTAGCGGGGGACAATGAGCAGTTCTTC
TRBJ1-1 TRBV4-3 . . CASSQDRGLGAEAFF TGCGCCAGCAGCCAAGATCGGGGGCTTGGGGCTGAAGCTTTCTTT
TRBJ1-2 TRBV4-3 . . CASSQDVRGLSYGYTF TGCGCCAGCAGCCAAGATGTTAGGGGCCTTTCCTATGGCTACACCTTC
TRBJ2-7 TRBV5-1 . TRBD1 CVSSLGAGTALYEQYF TGCGTCAGCAGCTTGGGGGCCGGGACAGCTCTCTACGAGCAGTACTTC
TRBJ2-7 TRBV4-1 once . CASSQGGQQYF TGCGCCAGCAGCCAGGGGGGGCAGCAGTACTTC
TRBJ2-7 TRBV15 . TRBD2 CATSSRTSGTYEQYF TGTGCCACCAGCAGCAGGACTAGCGGGACTTACGAGCAGTACTTC
TRBJ2-7 TRBV21-1 . . CASSKDLGLHTYEQYF TGTGCCAGCAGCAAAGACTTGGGACTTCATACCTACGAGCAGTACTTC
TRBJ1-1 TRBV30 . TRBD1 CAWSTGGGTEAFF TGTGCCTGGAGTACAGGGGGGGGCACTGAAGCTTTCTTT
TRBJ2-7 TRBV27 once . CASSYGPSYEQYF TGTGCCAGCAGTTACGGGCCTTCCTACGAGCAGTACTTC